The 28 T cell receptor beta chains presented below share a single source sample, sequenced in a study of blood T cell repertoires in COVID-19. Some clones are missing from TCRdb's copy, which holds only in-frame ones; the method was immunoSEQ multiplex PCR. This sample has 25,000 to 30,000 clones, with about two thirds found just once. The sequencing input was peripheral blood. The receptor set was obtained from a boy aged 2-15 years with active or convalescent COVID-19.

This chain connects TRBV27 to TRBJ1-2; a weak D match, TRBD1 (6 bases). The germline V gene has CDR1 MNHEY and CDR2 SMNVEV (reference sequence). The CDR3 is 15 amino acids. V lost 5 bases to trimming and J lost 4 bases, with 17 bases between them. CDR3 DNA: TGTGCCAGCAGTATAACCAGGGGCCCGCTCTATGGCTACACCTTC. Translated, it gives CASSITRGPLYGYTF.

V is TRBV25-1 and J is TRBJ2-2, with D tentatively TRBD1 (6 bases). Trimming cost V 4 bases and J 5 bases, with 11 bases left between them. The length of the CDR3 is 14 residues. CDR1 and CDR2 (germline): MGHDK, SYGVNS. CDR3: CASSARTGTGELFF. The CDR3 coding sequence is TGTGCCAGCAGTGCTCGAACAGGGACCGGGGAGCTGTTTTTT.

The rearrangement links TRBV27 to TRBJ2-3; 7 nucleotides align to TRBD1. The CDR3 is made up of 14 amino acids. Losses at the gene ends were 7 bases for V and 8 bases for J; bases not matched to a gene: 12. Looked up from germline, CDR1 is MNHEY and CDR2 is SMNVEV (reference sequence). This CDR3 reads CASTDGTEQGTQYF. In nucleotides, the CDR3 is TGTGCCAGCACCGATGGGACAGAGCAGGGTACGCAGTATTTT.

The chain links TRBV6-2 or TRBV6-3 to TRBJ2-3; TRBD1 agrees at 9 bases. The CDR3 runs to 14 residues. V shed 4 bases, J shed 5 bases, and the junction held 4 bases outside the gene matches. Germline lookup yields CDR1 MNHEY and CDR2 SVGEGT. The CDR3 loop is CASSWTGVLDTQYF. The CDR3 DNA sequence: TGTGCCAGCAGTTGGACAGGGGTATTAGATACGCAGTATTTT.

The V call is TRBV5-4, the J call TRBJ2-1; 10 bases align to TRBD2. J gave up 9 bases and V 7 bases, and 7 bases lay outside the gene matches. The CDR3 length is 13 residues. From germline, CDR1 is SGHNT and CDR2 YYREEE (reference sequence). The CDR3 DNA is TGTGCCAGCCTAGCGGGAGAACGGCGTGAGCAGTTCTTC. Translation gives CASLAGERREQFF.

The chain links TRBV4-2 to TRBJ1-4, with D maybe TRBD1 (5 bases). CDR3 length: 16 amino acids. Germline V lookup: CDR1 LGHNA, CDR2 YNFKEQ. The V end was cut by 0 bases, the J end by 4 bases, with 12 bases between. The CDR3 coding sequence is TGTGCCAGCAGCCAAGATGAAGCGGGGGTTAATGAAAAACTGTTTTTT. Amino acids: CASSQDEAGVNEKLFF.

The chain has TRBV11-3 and TRBJ2-1, with a weak D call TRBD1 (5 bases). Trimming took 6 bases from V and 0 from J, leaving 12 bases between them. CDR3 length: 15 residues. Germline V CDR1 and CDR2: SGHNT, YENEEA. CDR3 amino acids: CASSPGSGSYNEQFF. In DNA, the CDR3 is TGTGCCAGCAGTCCAGGGTCCGGCTCCTACAATGAGCAGTTCTTC.

This chain uses TRBV5-1 with TRBJ2-7; D is possibly TRBD2 (5 bases). Germline assignment: CDR1 SGHRS and CDR2 YFSETQ. The V end lost 0 bases, the J end lost 5 bases, and 15 bases lay between the germline ends. The CDR3 extends over 15 amino acids. In DNA form, the CDR3 reads TGCGCCAGCAGCTTGGAAGGTGTAGGTAGCGACGAGCAGTACTTC. It encodes CASSLEGVGSDEQYF.

The chain uses TRBV6-2 or TRBV6-3 and TRBJ2-7, with 8 bases that match TRBD1. The V and J ends lost 4 bases and 3 bases, in that order; junction bases with no gene match: 5. The CDR3 length is 14 residues. Looked up from germline, CDR1 is MNHEY and CDR2 is SVGEGT. CDR3 amino acids: CASSLPGGGYEQYF. CDR3 DNA sequence: TGTGCCAGCAGTTTACCAGGGGGCGGCTACGAGCAGTACTTC.

A remark on this clone: The junction shows a germline mismatch at one end, possibly a read error. The V call is TRBV28, the J call TRBJ2-1; 11 nucleotides line up with TRBD2. The CDR3 runs to 17 residues. Looked up from germline, CDR1 is MDHEN and CDR2 is SYDVKM. This CDR3 is CASRDSGRARAANGQFF. The CDR3 bases are TGTGCCAGCAGAGATAGCGGGAGGGCCCGAGCGGCCAATGGGCAGTTCTTC.

The rearrangement uses TRBV5-1 and TRBJ1-2, with 7 bases fitting TRBD1. V lost 0 bases to trimming and J lost 6 bases; unmatched junction nucleotides: 8. This CDR3 region has 15 residues. Germline CDR1 SGHRS, CDR2 YFSETQ. The CDR3 region is CASSLAAGTANGYTF. Here the CDR3 DNA reads TGCGCCAGCAGCTTGGCCGCGGGGACAGCGAATGGCTACACCTTC.

This clone was observed a few times. The J gene is TRBJ2-7, the V gene TRBV6-5; weak D call: TRBD1 (6 bases). The germline V gene encodes CDR1 MNHEY and CDR2 SVGAGI. The CDR3 consists of 14 residues. The germline V and J ends were trimmed by 5 bases and 1 base, with 12 bases remaining between them. The chain's CDR3 is CASSRTGTSYEQYF. CDR3 coding DNA: TGTGCCAGCAGTAGAACAGGGACATCCTACGAGCAGTACTTC.

V and J are TRBV5-6 and TRBJ2-3; possible D gene TRBD1, 5 bases. V lost 4 bases and J lost 2, with 11 bases in between. Germline V gives CDR1 SGHDT, CDR2 YYEEEE. The length of the CDR3 is 14 residues. Here the CDR3 DNA reads TGTGCCAGCAGCCGTGACAGCTTCACAGATACGCAGTATTTT. Translation gives CASSRDSFTDTQYF.

In this sample, this clone turned up once. The rearrangement links TRBV6-2 or TRBV6-3 to TRBJ2-3; 7 bases line up with TRBD2. Germline V gives CDR1 MNHEY, CDR2 SVGEGT. CDR3 size: 14 residues. Trimming cost V 1 base and J 14 bases; bases outside gene matches: 12. The CDR3 nucleotides are TGTGCCAGCAGTTACTATCCTAGCGGAGGGGCGGCGTATTTT. Amino acid sequence: CASSYYPSGGAAYF.

This clone came up once. The chain uses TRBV28 and TRBJ2-5, with TRBD2 matching over 8 bases. The germline V gene has CDR1 MDHEN and CDR2 SYDVKM. CDR3 length: 14 residues. The V segment lost 2 bases and the J segment 6 bases; nucleotides outside the gene matches: 5. CDR3 residues: CASSLRAGVKTQYF. CDR3 DNA sequence: TGTGCCAGCAGTTTAAGAGCGGGGGTTAAGACCCAGTACTTC.

The J gene is TRBJ1-1, the V gene TRBV3-1 (or the pseudogene TRBV3-2); TRBD1 matches at 7 bases. The germline V gene has CDR1 LGHDT and CDR2 YNNKEL (reference sequence). This CDR3 comprises 13 residues. V trimming: 5 bases; J trimming: 4 bases; junction bases outside the gene matches: 4. CDR3 sequence: CASSIGGRTEAFF. The CDR3, as DNA: TGTGCCAGCAGCATAGGGGGCCGCACTGAAGCTTTCTTT.

This chain joins TRBV19 and TRBJ2-7, with D tentatively TRBD2 (6 bases). Trimming left V 3 bases short and J 6 bases short, with 9 bases between. The CDR3 totals 12 residues. CDR1 is LNHDA, CDR2 SQIVND, per germline (reference sequence). The CDR3 DNA follows: TGTGCCAGTAGTATCAGGAGGGGCGAGCAGTACTTC. Protein product: CASSIRRGEQYF.

This clone was seen a few times. This CDR3 is CASSPLRGGQETQYF. CDR3 coding DNA: TGTGCCAGCAGCCCCCTCCGGGGGGGACAAGAGACCCAGTACTTC. V usage is TRBV9 and J usage is TRBJ2-5, with 8 nucleotides matching TRBD2. Germline values: CDR1 SGDLS, CDR2 YYNGEE. The CDR3 runs to 15 residues. V lost 4 bases to trimming and J lost 2 bases; unmatched junction nucleotides: 7.

This chain uses TRBV9 with TRBJ2-3, with 15 bases identical to TRBD2. Germline CDR1 is SGDLS and CDR2 is YYNGEE. The CDR3 is 19 amino acids. J gave up 1 base and V 4 bases, and 10 bases lay outside the gene matches. CDR3 DNA sequence: TGTGCCAGCAGCCGCCTCGGACTAGCGGGGGGGCCGGGCACAGATACGCAGTATTTT. Its translation is CASSRLGLAGGPGTDTQYF. Looking up the rest from reference TRBV9 and TRBJ2-3 gives the full variable domain: DSGVTQTPKHLITATGQRVTLRCSPRSGDLSVYWYQQSLDQGLQFLIQYYNGEERAKGNILERFSAQQFPDLHSELNLSSLELGDSALYFCASSRLGLAGGPGTDTQYFGPGTRLTVL.

J is TRBJ2-2 and V is TRBV7-9; D uncertain. Germline CDR1 reads SEHNR; CDR2 reads FQNEAQ (reference sequence). Trimming removed 3 bases at V and 9 bases at J, with 5 bases between. There are 11 residues in the CDR3. The CDR3 region is CASSFAWELFF. The CDR3 coding sequence is TGTGCCAGCAGCTTCGCGTGGGAGCTGTTTTTT.

The DNA of the CDR3 is TGTGCCAGCAGTTCAGACAGGGCCTTAACGGCGGCTTTCTTT. Translation gives CASSSDRALTAAFF. The chain links TRBV6-5 to TRBJ1-1; TRBD1 agrees at 7 bases. CDR3 size: 14 residues. CDR1 and CDR2 from the germline V gene are MNHEY and SVGAGI. V was clipped by 4 bases and J by 11 bases; unmatched bases: 13.

Notes on this clone: Other DNA sequences from this sample encode an identical CDR3 as well. This sequence joins TRBV19 and TRBJ1-2; no clear D. Germline-derived CDR1 and CDR2 are LNHDA and SQIVND (reference sequence). V was trimmed by 7 bases and J by 3 bases, leaving 12 bases between them. This CDR3 comprises 13 residues. For the CDR3, the DNA is TGTGCCAGTACGGGAGGCTCATACTATGGCTACACCTTC. This codes for CASTGGSYYGYTF.

The chain joins TRBV7-2 to TRBJ2-2, with 7 positions matching TRBD2. The CDR3 has 17 residues. Losses at the gene ends were 5 bases for V and 0 bases for J; bases not matched to a gene: 9. CDR1 and CDR2 from the germline V gene are SGHTA and FQGNSA. The CDR3 is CASSGRGLAANTGELFF. The CDR3 DNA follows: TGTGCCAGCAGCGGCCGAGGGCTAGCGGCGAACACCGGGGAGCTGTTTTTT.

J is TRBJ2-1 and V is TRBV5-4, with D possibly being TRBD2 (5 bases). The V gene's germline CDR1 is SGHNT and CDR2 YYREEE (reference sequence). Trimming removed 5 bases from V and 3 bases from J, with 12 bases in between. This CDR3 spans 14 amino acids. The CDR3 bases are TGTGCCAGCAGAGTCGACTATCTCTACAATGAGCAGTTCTTC. As protein: CASRVDYLYNEQFF.

The rearrangement links TRBV10-3 to TRBJ2-5, with 7 bases that match TRBD2. Germline-derived CDR1 and CDR2 are ENHRY and SYGVKD. V lost 1 base and J lost 0; bases outside the gene matches: 5. The CDR3 consists of 16 residues. The CDR3 sequence is CAISEYAGTNQETQYF. In DNA form, the CDR3 reads TGTGCCATCAGTGAGTATGCCGGGACTAACCAAGAGACCCAGTACTTC.

This clone appeared once. The chain joins TRBV18 to TRBJ1-5; perhaps TRBD1 as D (5 bases). Germline-derived CDR1 and CDR2 are KGHSH and LQKENI. V lost 3 bases and J 6 bases, leaving 9 bases between the germline ends. The length of the CDR3 is 13 residues. The CDR3 region has the DNA TGTGCCAGCTCACCGTTCAGGGTTCAGCCCCAGCATTTT. It codes for CASSPFRVQPQHF.

The V and J genes are TRBV5-4 and TRBJ2-1; TRBD2 matches at 11 bases. Germline V gene data show CDR1 as SGHNT and CDR2 as YYREEE (reference sequence). The CDR3 extends over 17 amino acids. The trim removed 2 bases at V and 1 base at J, leaving 5 bases unmatched. This chain's CDR3 is CASSFKLAGVSYNEQFF. The CDR3 coding sequence is TGTGCCAGCAGCTTTAAACTAGCGGGGGTTTCCTACAATGAGCAGTTCTTC. Variable domain in full (rest from reference TRBV5-4 and TRBJ2-1): ETGVTQSPTHLIKTRGQQVTLRCSSQSGHNTVSWYQQALGQGPQFIFQYYREEENGRGNFPPRFSGLQFPNYSSELNVNALELDDSALYLCASSFKLAGVSYNEQFFGPGTRLTVL.

This clone turned up a few times. The chain uses TRBV7-6 and TRBJ2-2; D may be TRBD2 (6 bases). V lost 5 bases, J lost 4 bases, and 14 bases lay in between. The CDR3 sequence is 15 residues long. Germline values: CDR1 SGHVS, CDR2 FNYEAQ. The CDR3 loop is CASSARDLFTGELFF. The CDR3 bases are TGTGCCAGCAGCGCCCGGGACTTGTTCACCGGGGAGCTGTTTTTT. Using reference TRBV7-6 and TRBJ2-2 for the parts outside the CDR3, the full variable domain is GAGVSQSPRYKVTKRGQDVALRCDPISGHVSLYWYRQALGQGPEFLTYFNYEAQQDKSGLPNDRFSAERPEGSISTLTIQRTEQRDSAMYRCASSARDLFTGELFFGEGSRLTVL.